This T cell receptor beta chain was sequenced in a study of blood T cells in healthy people across ages. The CDR3 loop spans 13 amino acids. CDR1 and CDR2 from the germline V gene are SGHTA and FQGTGA. V lost 0 bases, J lost 10 bases, and 10 bases lay in between. With regard to this clonotype: A read error may be the cause here, since a much bigger clone is one base away.

The authors ran a second PCR of roughly 6 to 11 cycles using a sample-barcoded 5' primer and a J-beta primer mix. Each cDNA was tagged by a template-switch adaptor containing 12 random nucleotides. Individual samples furnished no less than 2.5 million CDR3-containing paired-end reads apiece. TCRdb recomputed calls from the 5' RACE reads with MiXCR, one row per CDR3 protein. The repertoire holds around 1.5 million distinct CDR3 sequences, with 34% as singletons. This chain links TRBV7-3 with TRBJ2-1; no definite D call. Sequenced input: blood. This receptor was obtained from a woman younger than 45 in good health. CDR3 region: CASSLTLMYEQFF. The CDR3, as DNA: TGTGCCAGCAGCTTAACCCTTATGTACGAGCAGTTCTTC.